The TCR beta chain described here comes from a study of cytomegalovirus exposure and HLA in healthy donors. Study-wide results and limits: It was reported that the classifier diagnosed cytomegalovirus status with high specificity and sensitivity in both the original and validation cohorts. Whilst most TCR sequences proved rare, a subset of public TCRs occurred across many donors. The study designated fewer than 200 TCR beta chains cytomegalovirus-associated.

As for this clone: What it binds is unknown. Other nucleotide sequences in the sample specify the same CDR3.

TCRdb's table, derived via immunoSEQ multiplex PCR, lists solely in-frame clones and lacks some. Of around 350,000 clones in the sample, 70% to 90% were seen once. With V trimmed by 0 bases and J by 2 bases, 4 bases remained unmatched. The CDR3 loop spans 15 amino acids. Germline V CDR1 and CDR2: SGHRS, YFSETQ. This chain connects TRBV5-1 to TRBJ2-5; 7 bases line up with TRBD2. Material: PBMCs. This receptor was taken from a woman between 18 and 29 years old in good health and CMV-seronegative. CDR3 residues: CASSLAPGGQETQYF. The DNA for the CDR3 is TGCGCCAGCAGCTTGGCCCCGGGGGGACAAGAGACCCAGTACTTC.